Listed below are T cell receptor beta chains from one sample, sequenced in a study of T cell changes during pregnancy in multiple sclerosis. The table came from immunoSEQ multiplex PCR; TCRdb's copy has only in-frame clones and leaves some out. This table has 35,000 to 50,000 clones, around 89% appearing once. This sample comprised CD4+ T cells from peripheral blood mononuclear cells, obtained after pregnancy. These TCRs come from a female donor with multiple sclerosis, enrolled in a pregnancy study. Both conserved end residues are trimmed from each CDR3. The order of the fields is CDR3 protein, clone size, D gene, V gene. A D gene is named only where the DNA matches it firmly. Clone size is not always given. Where it is, it says once, few, many or a class for expanded clones.

CDR3: ASTETSGRIDNEQF; size: -; D: TRBD2; V: TRBV9
CDR3: ASSQGGGSYNEQF; size: -; D: TRBD2; V: TRBV4-3
CDR3: SVGTSIYNEQF; size: -; D: TRBD2; V: TRBV29-1
CDR3: ASNPQGGTEAF; size: once; D: -; V: TRBV2
CDR3: ASSPSGGFYEQY; size: -; D: -; V: TRBV4-1
CDR3: AWGTLRGETQY; size: -; D: TRBD1; V: TRBV30
CDR3: ASSLVSGLEDGYT; size: -; D: -; V: TRBV4-3
CDR3: ASSPPIANRGQETQY; size: few; D: TRBD1; V: TRBV18
CDR3: ASSPRQGANEKLF; size: -; D: TRBD1; V: TRBV4-3
CDR3: ASSLSGRADTQY; size: -; D: TRBD2; V: TRBV5-1
CDR3: ASSHRMDTGELF; size: -; D: -; V: TRBV25-1
CDR3: ASSPGDQETQY; size: -; D: -; V: TRBV5-6
CDR3: ASSLRQETQY; size: -; D: -; V: TRBV9
CDR3: ASSLTGVNNEQF; size: -; D: TRBD1; V: TRBV11-3
CDR3: ASSPPTAGEAF; size: once; D: -; V: TRBV18
CDR3: ASRKDIGGDYGYT; size: -; D: -; V: TRBV5-5
CDR3: ASSFRGLDEKLF; size: -; D: -; V: TRBV5-1
CDR3: ASSFSRGNYGYT; size: -; D: -; V: TRBV11-2
CDR3: ASSFEGGRGYT; size: -; D: TRBD1; V: TRBV7-9
CDR3: ASSPGTKASTDTQY; size: -; D: -; V: TRBV5-1
CDR3: ASSRGLEVYEQY; size: few; D: -; V: TRBV5-4
CDR3: ASSLLYAGTGELF; size: -; D: -; V: TRBV5-1
CDR3: ASNLAFGTDTQY; size: -; D: -; V: TRBV5-1
CDR3: ASSTGTSGTYEQY; size: once; D: TRBD2; V: TRBV19
CDR3: AISETSGRGGTGELF; size: -; D: TRBD2; V: TRBV10-3
CDR3: AWRRQGAGELF; size: -; D: TRBD1; V: TRBV30
CDR3: ASGLNQVPETQY; size: -; D: -; V: TRBV10-2
CDR3: ASSLGTGYNEQF; size: once; D: TRBD1; V: TRBV7-7
CDR3: ASSLEGLAGGTSYNEQF; size: -; D: TRBD2; V: TRBV5-1
CDR3: ASSLLTDTQY; size: -; D: -; V: TRBV7-8
CDR3: ASSKGLPNNEQF; size: once; D: TRBD2; V: TRBV6-5
CDR3: SVLRGRADTQY; size: -; D: TRBD2; V: TRBV29-1